The source of this TCR beta chain is a study of identical twins. Study-wide results and caveats: Within beta out-of-frame sequences, the excess sharing observed between twins was weaker.

This clonotype was detected ten times or more. Antigen: not known. This CDR3 region has 17 residues. V gave up 3 bases and J gave up 2 bases; unmatched junction bases: 8. TCRdb processed the 5' RACE reads anew with MiXCR; each CDR3 protein has one entry. The sample shows about 490,000 distinct CDR3 sequences, 13% to 15% of them seen only once. These same data were also listed under a study on yellow fever vaccine responses in identical twins.

The source of this sequence is a woman aged 18-35 years in good health. The genes are TRBV12-3 or TRBV12-4 and TRBJ2-1; 9 nucleotides line up with TRBD1. Sequenced sample: CD4+ T cells sorted from blood. In DNA form, the CDR3 reads TGTGCCAGCAGTTTCCGAATACAGGGGGCGACCTACAATGAGCAGTTCTTC. Its translation is CASSFRIQGATYNEQFF.